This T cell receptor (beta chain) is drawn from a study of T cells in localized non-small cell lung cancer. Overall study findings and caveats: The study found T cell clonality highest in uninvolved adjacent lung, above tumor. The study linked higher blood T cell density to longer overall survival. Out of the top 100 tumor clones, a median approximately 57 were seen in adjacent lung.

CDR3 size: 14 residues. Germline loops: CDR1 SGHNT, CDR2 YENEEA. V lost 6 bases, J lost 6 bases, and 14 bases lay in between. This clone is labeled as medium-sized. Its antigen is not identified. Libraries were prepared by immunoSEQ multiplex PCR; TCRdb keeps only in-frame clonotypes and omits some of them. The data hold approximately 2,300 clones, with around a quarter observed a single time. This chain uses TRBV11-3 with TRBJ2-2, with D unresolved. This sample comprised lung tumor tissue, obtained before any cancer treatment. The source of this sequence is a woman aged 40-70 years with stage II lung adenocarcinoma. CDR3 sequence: CASSFRPPPGELFF. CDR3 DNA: TGTGCCAGCAGTTTCCGCCCACCACCCGGGGAGCTGTTTTTT. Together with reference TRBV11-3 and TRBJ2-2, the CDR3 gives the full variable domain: EAGVVQSPRYKIIEKKQPVAFWCNPISGHNTLYWYLQNLGQGPELLIRYENEEAVDDSQLPKDRFSAERLKGVDSTLKIQPAELGDSAVYLCASSFRPPPGELFFGEGSRLTVL.